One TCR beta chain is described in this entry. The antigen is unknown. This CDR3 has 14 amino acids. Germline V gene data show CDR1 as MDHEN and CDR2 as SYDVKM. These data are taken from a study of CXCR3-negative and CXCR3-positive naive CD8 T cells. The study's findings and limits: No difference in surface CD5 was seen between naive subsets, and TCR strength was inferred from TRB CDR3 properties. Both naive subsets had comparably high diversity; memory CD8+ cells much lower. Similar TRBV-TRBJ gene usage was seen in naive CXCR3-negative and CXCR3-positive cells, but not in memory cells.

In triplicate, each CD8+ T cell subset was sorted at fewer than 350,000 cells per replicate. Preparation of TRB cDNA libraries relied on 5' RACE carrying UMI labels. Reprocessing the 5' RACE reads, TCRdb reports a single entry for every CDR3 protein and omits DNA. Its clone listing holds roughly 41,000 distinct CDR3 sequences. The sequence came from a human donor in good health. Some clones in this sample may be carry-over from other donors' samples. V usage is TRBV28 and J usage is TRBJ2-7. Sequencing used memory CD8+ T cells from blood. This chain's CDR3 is CASSLAGNSYEQYF.